These 10 T cell receptor beta chains share one sample of origin, sequenced in a study of T cells in Graves' hyperthyroidism and ophthalmopathy. It was RNA transcripts that yielded the amplified TCR beta CDR3 regions. The HTBI set primed first-round TCR CDR3 RT-PCR. A single record per CDR3 protein comes from TCRdb applying MiXCR to the multiplex PCR reads. The table records 500,000 to 650,000 distinct CDR3 sequences, more than 15% of them present only once. Sequencing was performed on blood. The source is a woman between 18 and 30 years old with Graves' ophthalmopathy.

There are a few counts of this clonotype. The J gene is TRBJ2-1, the V gene TRBV2; 9 bases match TRBD2. Trimming removed 4 bases from V and 5 bases from J; junction bases left unmatched: 12. The CDR3 has 17 residues. Germline V lookup: CDR1 SNHLY, CDR2 FYNNEI. As DNA, the CDR3 is TGTGCCAGCAGTGTAGTTTTTTTTAGCGGGGGCCACAATGAGCAGTTCTTC. Translation gives CASSVVFFSGGHNEQFF.

This clonotype showed up just a few times. This chain joins TRBV28 and TRBJ2-3; 11 bases agree with TRBD2. V lost 6 bases, J lost 2 bases, and 16 bases stayed unmatched. The CDR3 has 19 residues. CDR1 is MDHEN and CDR2 is SYDVKM in the germline V gene. CDR3 nucleotides: TGTGCCAGCAGGACCGGGACTAGCGGAAACTCATACTCCACAGATACGCAGTATTTT. It codes for CASRTGTSGNSYSTDTQYF. Combining the CDR3 with reference TRBV28 and TRBJ2-3 gives the whole variable domain DVKVTQSSRYLVKRTGEKVFLECVQDMDHENMFWYRQDPGLGLRLIYFSYDVKMKEKGDIPEGYSVSREKKERFSLILESASTNQTSMYLCASRTGTSGNSYSTDTQYFGPGTRLTVL.

The genes are TRBV18 and TRBJ2-2; D is possibly TRBD2 (6 bases). V was clipped by 2 bases and J by 10 bases, with 20 bases between them. Germline V gene sequence: CDR1 KGHSH, CDR2 LQKENI. The CDR3 sequence is 16 residues long. Here the CDR3 DNA reads TGTGCCAGCTCACCAAGGGTTCTAGCGCCATTAGAGGAGCTGTTTTTT. Its protein is CASSPRVLAPLEELFF.

This clonotype was seen a few times. The chain couples TRBV28 to TRBJ2-3, with 9 bases matching TRBD2. V was pared by 6 bases and J by 6 bases, with 4 bases of the junction left unmatched. Germline CDR1 MDHEN, CDR2 SYDVKM. The CDR3 runs to 13 residues. CDR3 in DNA: TGTGCCAGCAGCCCCGGGACTAGCGATACGCAGTATTTT. It is translated as CASSPGTSDTQYF.

There are a few counts of this clonotype. The chain couples TRBV28 to TRBJ1-1, with D hard to call. The V gene lost 7 bases and the J gene lost 7 bases, with 16 bases spanning the gap. Germline V CDR1 and CDR2: MDHEN, SYDVKM. The CDR3 covers 13 residues. The CDR3 loop reads CASKETPDFEAFF. CDR3 DNA sequence: TGTGCCAGCAAAGAGACCCCGGATTTTGAAGCTTTCTTT.

At least ten counts were recorded for this clonotype. This chain connects TRBV20-1 to TRBJ2-7; the match to TRBD2 covers 13 bases. The CDR3 has 15 residues. Germline values: CDR1 DFQATT, CDR2 SNEGSKA (reference sequence). V lost 4 bases and J lost 7; bases outside the gene matches: 10. The CDR3 DNA sequence: TGCAGTGCTAACCAAAGGACTAGCGGGAGCGGTGAGCAGTACTTC. Translating it yields CSANQRTSGSGEQYF.

This clonotype was found many times. The V and J genes are TRBV5-1 and TRBJ2-7, with a possible D match to TRBD1 (5 bases). CDR3 length: 14 residues. The V and J ends lost 0 bases and 2 bases respectively, with 9 bases between them. Germline CDR1 SGHRS, CDR2 YFSETQ. The CDR3 protein is CASSLARQTYEQYF. CDR3 DNA: TGCGCCAGCAGCTTGGCACGACAGACCTACGAGCAGTACTTC.

This clonotype has only a few counts. The gene calls are TRBV4-2 and TRBJ2-7; TRBD1 is a possible D gene (6 bases). V was pared by 4 bases and J by 0 bases, with 19 bases between. This CDR3 region has 17 residues. Germline V gene data show CDR1 as LGHNA and CDR2 as YNFKEQ. CDR3 DNA: TGTGCCAGCAGCCTCAATGCATTCGGACAGCCCTCCTACGAGCAGTACTTC. The encoded protein is CASSLNAFGQPSYEQYF.

This clonotype was counted a few times. This rearrangement joins TRBV30 to TRBJ1-3; D gene ambiguous. The ends were cut back, 2 bases at V and 0 bases at J, with 11 bases in the middle. Germline V CDR1 and CDR2: GTSNPN, SVGIG (reference sequence). The CDR3 sequence is 15 residues long. CDR3 protein: CAWSQDADSGNTIYF. Written as DNA, the CDR3 is TGTGCCTGGAGTCAGGACGCAGACTCTGGAAACACCATATATTTT.

The chain has TRBV7-9 and TRBJ2-7; D is unresolved. Trimming took 3 bases from V and 5 from J, leaving 14 bases between them. CDR1 SEHNR and CDR2 FQNEAQ come from the germline V gene (reference sequence). The CDR3 has 14 residues. The CDR3 spells CASSFPTSAHEQYF. DNA for the CDR3: TGTGCCAGCAGCTTCCCGACATCTGCCCACGAGCAGTACTTC.